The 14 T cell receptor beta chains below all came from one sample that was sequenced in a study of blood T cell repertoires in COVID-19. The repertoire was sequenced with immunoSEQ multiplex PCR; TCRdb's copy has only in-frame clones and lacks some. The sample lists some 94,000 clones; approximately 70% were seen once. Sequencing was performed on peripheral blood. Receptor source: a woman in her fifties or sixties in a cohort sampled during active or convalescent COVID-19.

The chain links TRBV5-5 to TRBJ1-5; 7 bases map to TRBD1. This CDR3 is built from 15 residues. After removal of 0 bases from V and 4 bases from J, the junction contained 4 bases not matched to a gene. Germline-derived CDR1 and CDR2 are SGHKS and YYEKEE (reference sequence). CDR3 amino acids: CASSLGQGENQPQHF. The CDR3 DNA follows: TGTGCCAGCAGCTTGGGCCAGGGGGAAAATCAGCCCCAGCATTTT.

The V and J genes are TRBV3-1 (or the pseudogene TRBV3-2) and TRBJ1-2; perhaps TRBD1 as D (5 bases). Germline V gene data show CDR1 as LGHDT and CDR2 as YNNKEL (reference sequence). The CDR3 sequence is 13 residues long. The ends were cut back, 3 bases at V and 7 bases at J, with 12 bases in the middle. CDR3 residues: CASSQGGASGYTF. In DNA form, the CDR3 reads TGTGCCAGCAGCCAGGGTGGGGCGTCTGGCTACACCTTC.

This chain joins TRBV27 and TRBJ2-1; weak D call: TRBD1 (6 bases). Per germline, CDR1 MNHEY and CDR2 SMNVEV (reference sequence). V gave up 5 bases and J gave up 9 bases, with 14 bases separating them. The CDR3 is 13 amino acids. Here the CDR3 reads CASSPYREGEQFF. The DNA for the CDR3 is TGTGCCAGCAGTCCCTACAGGGAAGGTGAGCAGTTCTTC.

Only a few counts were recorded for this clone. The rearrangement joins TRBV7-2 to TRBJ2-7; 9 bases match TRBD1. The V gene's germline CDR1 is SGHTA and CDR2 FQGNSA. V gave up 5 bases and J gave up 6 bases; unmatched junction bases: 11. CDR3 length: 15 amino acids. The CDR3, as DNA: TGTGCCAGCAGCCGCGGGACAGGGAGCTCCCTCGAGCAGTACTTC. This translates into CASSRGTGSSLEQYF.

CDR3 protein: CASSQVLAGDANTGELFF. The CDR3 DNA sequence: TGTGCCAGCAGCCAAGTACTAGCGGGAGACGCGAACACCGGGGAGCTGTTTTTT. J is TRBJ2-2 and V is TRBV3-1 (or the pseudogene TRBV3-2); TRBD2 matches 11 bases. Germline assignment: CDR1 LGHDT and CDR2 YNNKEL (reference sequence). The CDR3 totals 18 residues. Trimming cost V 1 base and J 0 bases; bases outside gene matches: 4.

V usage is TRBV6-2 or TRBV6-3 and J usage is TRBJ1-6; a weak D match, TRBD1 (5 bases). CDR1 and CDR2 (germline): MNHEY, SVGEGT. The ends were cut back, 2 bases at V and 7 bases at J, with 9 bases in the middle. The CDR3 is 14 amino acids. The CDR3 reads CASSYAGQNSPLHF. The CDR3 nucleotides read TGTGCCAGCAGTTACGCGGGGCAGAATTCACCCCTCCACTTT.

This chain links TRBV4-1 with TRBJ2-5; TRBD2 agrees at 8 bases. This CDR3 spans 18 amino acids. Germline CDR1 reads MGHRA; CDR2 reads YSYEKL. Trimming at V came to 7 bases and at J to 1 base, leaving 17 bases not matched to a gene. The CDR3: CASTPLGRGRGVQETQYF. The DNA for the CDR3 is TGCGCCAGCACGCCCCTCGGTCGCGGGCGGGGGGTCCAAGAGACCCAGTACTTC.

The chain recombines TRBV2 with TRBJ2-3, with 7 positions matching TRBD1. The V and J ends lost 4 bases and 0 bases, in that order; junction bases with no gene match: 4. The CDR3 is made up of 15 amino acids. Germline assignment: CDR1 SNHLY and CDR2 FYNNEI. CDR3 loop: CASSAGTASTDTQYF. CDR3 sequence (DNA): TGTGCCAGCAGTGCCGGGACAGCTAGCACAGATACGCAGTATTTT.

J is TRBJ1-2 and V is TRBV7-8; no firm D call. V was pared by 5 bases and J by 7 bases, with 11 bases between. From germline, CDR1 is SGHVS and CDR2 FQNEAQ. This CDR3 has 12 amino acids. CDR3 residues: CASSLSAPGYTF. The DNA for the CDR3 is TGTGCCAGCAGCCTAAGCGCGCCTGGCTACACCTTC. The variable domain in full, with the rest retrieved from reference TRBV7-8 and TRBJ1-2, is GAGVSQSPRYKVAKRGQDVALRCDPISGHVSLFWYQQALGQGPEFLTYFQNEAQLDKSGLPSDRFFAERPEGSVSTLKIQRTQQEDSAVYLCASSLSAPGYTFGSGTRLTVV.

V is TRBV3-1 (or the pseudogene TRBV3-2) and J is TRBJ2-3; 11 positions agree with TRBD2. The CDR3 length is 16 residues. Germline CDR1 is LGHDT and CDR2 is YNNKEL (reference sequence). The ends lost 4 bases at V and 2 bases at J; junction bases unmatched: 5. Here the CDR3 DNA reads TGTGCCAGCAGCCCTCGACTAGCGGGGTACACAGATACGCAGTATTTT. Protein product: CASSPRLAGYTDTQYF.

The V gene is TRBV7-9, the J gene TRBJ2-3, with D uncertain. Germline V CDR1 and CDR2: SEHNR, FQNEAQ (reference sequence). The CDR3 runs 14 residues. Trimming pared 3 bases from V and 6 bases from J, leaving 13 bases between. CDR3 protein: CASSLSERIDTQYF. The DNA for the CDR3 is TGTGCCAGCAGCTTGAGCGAGCGCATCGATACGCAGTATTTT.

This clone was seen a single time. The CDR3: CASSLVGGQETQYF. In DNA form, the CDR3 reads TGTGCCAGCAGCTTAGTAGGGGGCCAAGAGACCCAGTACTTC. The V call is TRBV11-2, the J call TRBJ2-5; TRBD1 might be the D (6 bases). CDR3 size: 14 residues. V was clipped by 1 base and J by 1 base, with 7 bases between them. CDR1 SGHAT and CDR2 FQNNGV come from the germline V gene. Full variable domain (rest looked up from reference TRBV11-2 and TRBJ2-5): EAGVAQSPRYKIIEKRQSVAFWCNPISGHATLYWYQQILGQGPKLLIQFQNNGVVDDSQLPKDRFSAERLKGVDSTLKIQPAKLEDSAVYLCASSLVGGQETQYFGPGTRLLVL.

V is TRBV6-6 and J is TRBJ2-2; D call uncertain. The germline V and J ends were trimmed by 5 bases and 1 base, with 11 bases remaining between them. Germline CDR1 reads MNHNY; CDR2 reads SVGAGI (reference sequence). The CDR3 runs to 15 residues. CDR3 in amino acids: CASSNLGRNTGELFF. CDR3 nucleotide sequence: TGTGCCAGCAGTAATTTGGGCAGGAACACCGGGGAGCTGTTTTTT.

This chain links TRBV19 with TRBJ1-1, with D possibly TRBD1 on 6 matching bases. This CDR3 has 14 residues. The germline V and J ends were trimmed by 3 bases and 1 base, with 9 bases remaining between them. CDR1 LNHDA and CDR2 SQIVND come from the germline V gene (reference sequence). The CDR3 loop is CASSMSRGNTEAFF. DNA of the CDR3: TGTGCCAGTAGTATGAGCAGGGGGAACACTGAAGCTTTCTTT.